This TCR beta chain was observed in a study of shared T cell receptors in the human thymus. This clone was counted once. Sequenced by immunoSEQ multiplex PCR; TCRdb stores in-frame clones only, minus some. The sample has roughly 560,000 clones; 78% are singletons. Losses at the gene ends were 2 bases for V and 3 bases for J; bases not matched to a gene: 4. In germline, CDR1 is MNHEY, CDR2 SVGAGI. The CDR3 is 15 residues long. A further study also used this sample, focusing on human thymus T cells. As reported in that work: Repertoires from thymus and blood appeared to show biased V and J gene usage. Highly overlapping thymic repertoires among unrelated individuals were reported in related research.

This receptor was taken from a boy younger than two with a congenital heart defect. The V and J genes are TRBV6-5 and TRBJ2-3; 8 bases match TRBD2. Material for sequencing was thymocytes. CDR3 sequence (DNA): TGTGCCAGCAGTTACGGTACGGGAGGGACAGATACGCAGTATTTT. This translates into CASSYGTGGTDTQYF.